The T cell receptor (beta chain) under discussion was sequenced for a study of blood T cell repertoires in COVID-19. Study context: Nucleic acid was either cDNA or gDNA, and it came from T cells, B-cell-depleted T cells, or PBMCs.

The CDR3 has 15 residues. Per germline, CDR1 ENHRY and CDR2 SYGVKD. The V end was cut by 3 bases, the J end by 9 bases, with 18 bases between. Profiling relied on immunoSEQ multiplex PCR, and the TCRdb table lists in-frame clones only, not all of them. The sample carries approximately 190,000 clones, about 86% recorded once. Enrolled through a virtual design, the participants were between roughly 18 and 95 years of age and came from under 25 US areas. Cohorts were based on clinical histories the participants reported. The recovered donors of Cohort 3 showed two negative PCRs, clearance, or symptom resolution.

This TCR derives from a middle-aged man who had recovered from COVID-19. Specimen: PBMCs or T cells enriched from blood (not recorded which). The chain couples TRBV10-3 to TRBJ2-1; maybe TRBD1 (6 bases). DNA for the CDR3: TGTGCCATCAGTGATGCGGGCAGGGGTACGGGTGAGCAGTTCTTC. Translating it yields CAISDAGRGTGEQFF.